This T cell receptor beta chain originates from a study of blood T cells in healthy people across ages. Germline V gives CDR1 MNHNY, CDR2 SVGAGI (reference sequence). V was shortened by 8 bases and J by 3 bases, with 14 bases between the two germline ends. This CDR3 comprises 13 residues. A sample-barcoded 5' primer and a J-beta primer mix were used in a second PCR of about 7 to 12 cycles. TCRdb reprocessed the 5' RACE reads via MiXCR and lists one record per CDR3 protein. The repertoire has over 500,000 distinct CDR3 sequences, roughly a quarter of them found once; the top ten carry approximately 3.6%. These same records also appear under a second study, on T cells of mothers and their children.

The chain joins TRBV6-6 to TRBJ2-7; D may match TRBD1 or TRBD2 (7 bases each). The sequence derives from a boy younger than 10 in good health. The specimen sequenced was blood. CDR3: CASRRGDSYEQYF. CDR3 DNA sequence: TGTGCCAGCCGTCGGGGGGACAGCTACGAGCAGTACTTC.